A single sample gave rise to the 21 T cell receptor beta chains below, sequenced in a study of brain T cells in children with intractable seizures. This table comes from immunoSEQ multiplex PCR, and its TCRdb copy is limited to in-frame clones, with some not included. The repertoire includes about 80,000 clones, around nine tenths of them detected once, and approximately 25% sits in the top ten. This specimen consisted of peripheral blood, obtained at surgery. All receptors come from a girl under 10 years old with Rasmussen encephalitis and intractable seizures.

The chain recombines TRBV30 with TRBJ1-5; a possible D gene is TRBD1 (5 bases). Trimming stripped 1 base from V and 4 bases from J, with 11 bases between. The CDR3 runs 14 residues. The germline V gene encodes CDR1 GTSNPN and CDR2 SVGIG (reference sequence). CDR3 nucleotides: TGTGCCTGGAGTGCCCGACAGCTTAATCAGCCCCAGCATTTT. Its protein is CAWSARQLNQPQHF.

This chain uses TRBV6-5 with TRBJ2-2; D is perhaps TRBD1 (6 bases). The germline V gene has CDR1 MNHEY and CDR2 SVGAGI. The CDR3 length is 16 residues. V gave up 0 bases and J gave up 4 bases, with 12 bases separating them. The CDR3 DNA reads as TGTGCCAGCAGTTACTCTAACCAGGGGCCCACCGGGGAGCTGTTTTTT. Translation: CASSYSNQGPTGELFF.

This chain links TRBV19 with TRBJ1-4, with D hard to call. Trimming took off 7 bases at V and 0 bases at J, with 12 bases between the two ends. Looked up from germline, CDR1 is LNHDA and CDR2 is SQIVND (reference sequence). The CDR3 is made up of 15 amino acids. CDR3 protein: CASNTATSTNEKLFF. The CDR3 DNA follows: TGTGCCAGTAATACAGCGACTTCAACTAATGAAAAACTGTTTTTT.

The V call is TRBV2, the J call TRBJ1-4, with 9 positions matching TRBD1. Trimming cost V 0 bases and J 17 bases; bases outside gene matches: 4. This CDR3 comprises 12 residues. In germline, CDR1 is SNHLY, CDR2 FYNNEI. The CDR3 DNA is TGTGCCAGCAGTGAAGCGGGACAGGGACTCTTTTTT. Translating it yields CASSEAGQGLFF.

V usage is TRBV19 and J usage is TRBJ2-2, with 7 bases lining up with TRBD1. Germline V lookup: CDR1 LNHDA, CDR2 SQIVND (reference sequence). The CDR3 is made up of 14 amino acids. V lost 3 bases and J lost 6; bases outside the gene matches: 4. The chain's CDR3 is CASSIGTGAGELFF. CDR3 DNA sequence: TGTGCCAGTAGTATCGGTACAGGGGCCGGGGAGCTGTTTTTT.

The chain joins TRBV27 to TRBJ2-7; D is uncertain. The germline gives CDR1 MNHEY, CDR2 SMNVEV (reference sequence). The CDR3 contains 13 residues. V lost 4 bases, J lost 4 bases, and 11 bases lay in between. CDR3 region: CASSSSGPYEQYF. The CDR3 DNA reads as TGTGCCAGCAGTTCCTCTGGCCCTTACGAGCAGTACTTC.

Only one count was recorded for this clone. The chain combines TRBV3-1 (or the pseudogene TRBV3-2) with TRBJ1-1; D is perhaps TRBD1 (5 bases). The germline CDR1 and CDR2 sequences are LGHDT and YNNKEL (reference sequence). The CDR3 sequence is 16 residues long. Trimming took off 0 bases at V and 5 bases at J, with 16 bases between the two ends. The DNA of the CDR3 is TGTGCCAGCAGCCAAGATGGGCAGGGAAGGGGAACTGAAGCTTTCTTT. Translating gives CASSQDGQGRGTEAFF.

The J gene is TRBJ2-1, the V gene TRBV7-3, with D hard to call. CDR1 and CDR2 (germline): SGHTA, FQGTGA. The CDR3 is 12 amino acids. Trimming removed 1 base at V and 6 bases at J, with 4 bases between. The CDR3 is CASSLNRNEQFF. DNA of the CDR3: TGTGCCAGCAGCTTAAATCGCAATGAGCAGTTCTTC.

This chain connects TRBV29-1 to TRBJ2-5; the match to TRBD2 covers 11 bases. V was clipped by 0 bases and J by 5 bases; unmatched bases: 8. Germline assignment: CDR1 SQVTM and CDR2 ANQGSEA. The CDR3 spans 16 residues. The CDR3 sequence: CSVEERVAGGKETQYF. For the CDR3, the DNA is TGCAGCGTTGAAGAGAGGGTAGCGGGAGGGAAGGAGACCCAGTACTTC.

Comments on this clone: The same CDR3 also results from other DNA sequences found in this sample. The chain joins TRBV7-9 to TRBJ1-1; possible D gene TRBD1, 5 bases. Germline values: CDR1 SEHNR, CDR2 FQNEAQ (reference sequence). The CDR3 sequence is 11 residues long. CDR3 in amino acids: CVASGRAEAFF. CDR3 sequence (DNA): TGTGTCGCTTCGGGGCGAGCTGAAGCTTTCTTT. Complete variable domain (other parts from reference TRBV7-9 and TRBJ1-1): DTGVSQNPRHKITKRGQNVTFRCDPISEHNRLYWYRQTLGQGPEFLTYFQNEAQLEKSRLLSDRFSAERPKGSFSTLEIQRTEQGDSAMYLCVASGRAEAFFGQGTRLTVV.

The rearrangement uses TRBV5-5 and TRBJ2-1; 9 bases map to TRBD2. V shed 0 bases, J shed 7 bases, and the junction held 2 bases outside the gene matches. The CDR3 has 14 residues. CDR1 SGHKS and CDR2 YYEKEE come from the germline V gene (reference sequence). CDR3 protein: CASSLGLAGNEQFF. DNA of the CDR3: TGTGCCAGCAGCTTGGGGCTAGCGGGAAATGAGCAGTTCTTC.

The chain carries TRBV27 and TRBJ1-2; no definite D call. CDR1 MNHEY and CDR2 SMNVEV come from the germline V gene (reference sequence). This CDR3 comprises 14 residues. V lost 5 bases, J lost 5 bases, and 15 bases lay in between. CDR3 protein: CASSQIGVPYGYTF. In DNA, the CDR3 is TGTGCCAGCAGTCAAATCGGGGTCCCATATGGCTACACCTTC.

V and J are TRBV5-1 and TRBJ2-1, with a weak D call TRBD2 (6 bases). The CDR3 is 15 amino acids. Trimming cost V 5 bases and J 2 bases, with 14 bases left between them. Germline assignment: CDR1 SGHRS and CDR2 YFSETQ. DNA for the CDR3: TGCGCCAGCAGACCGACGGGCGGGACCTACAATGAGCAGTTCTTC. Translated, it gives CASRPTGGTYNEQFF.

V is TRBV19 and J is TRBJ1-5; 8 positions agree with TRBD1. The junction had 6 bases not matched to a gene; V was cut back by 9 bases and J by 2 bases. This CDR3 contains 14 residues. Germline CDR1 and CDR2: LNHDA and SQIVND (reference sequence). CDR3 residues: CASYTGGGNQPQHF. The CDR3 coding sequence is TGTGCCAGCTATACAGGGGGGGGCAATCAGCCCCAGCATTTT.

This clone appeared a few times. The chain combines TRBV4-2 with TRBJ1-1, with D uncertain. V gave up 6 bases and J gave up 1 base, with 6 bases separating them. The CDR3 extends over 12 amino acids. Germline V gives CDR1 LGHNA, CDR2 YNFKEQ. The CDR3 DNA reads TGTGCCAGCAGGACCCAGAACACTGAAGCTTTCTTT. This sequence encodes CASRTQNTEAFF.

Points on this clone: At the DNA level, this CDR3 is encoded by other sequences in the same sample as well. The chain has TRBV5-4 and TRBJ1-3, with D uncertain. Trimming took 0 bases from V and 1 from J, leaving 8 bases between them. The CDR3 is made up of 15 amino acids. Germline CDR1 reads SGHNT; CDR2 reads YYREEE (reference sequence). The CDR3 spells CASSLGGGSGNTIYF. The CDR3 DNA reads as TGTGCCAGCAGCTTGGGTGGAGGGTCTGGAAACACCATATATTTT.

The J gene is TRBJ1-4, the V gene TRBV5-1; D gene unclear. CDR3 length equals 14 residues. The germline V and J ends were trimmed by 4 bases and 7 bases, with 14 bases remaining between them. Germline CDR1 SGHRS, CDR2 YFSETQ. The CDR3 loop reads CASSPDGRFEKLFF. CDR3 bases: TGCGCCAGCAGCCCGGACGGCAGATTTGAAAAACTGTTTTTT.

The chain uses TRBV28 and TRBJ1-1, with D hard to call. The germline V gene has CDR1 MDHEN and CDR2 SYDVKM. The CDR3 has 12 residues. V was cut by 3 bases and J by 5 bases, with 7 bases left in between. This CDR3 reads CASSLVGTEAFF. The CDR3 nucleotides read TGTGCCAGCAGTTTGGTGGGTACTGAAGCTTTCTTT.

The chain recombines TRBV2 with TRBJ2-7; possibly TRBD1 for D (6 bases). CDR1 SNHLY and CDR2 FYNNEI come from the germline V gene. The V gene lost 4 bases and the J gene lost 1 base, with 11 bases spanning the gap. The CDR3 has 14 amino acids. The CDR3 bases are TGTGCCAGCAGTGGGACAGACGTTTCCTACGAGCAGTACTTC. Its protein product is CASSGTDVSYEQYF. Full variable domain (missing parts from reference TRBV2 and TRBJ2-7): EPEVTQTPSHQVTQMGQEVILRCVPISNHLYFYWYRQILGQKVEFLVSFYNNEISEKSEIFDDQFSVERPDGSNFTLKIRSTKLEDSAMYFCASSGTDVSYEQYFGPGTRLTVT.

The chain joins TRBV7-2 to TRBJ2-7; tentative D call: TRBD2 (6 bases). Germline V gene lookup returns CDR1 SGHTA and CDR2 FQGNSA. This CDR3 is built from 15 residues. Trimming took 0 bases from V and 0 from J, leaving 9 bases between them. The CDR3: CASSLAGGSSYEQYF. CDR3 DNA sequence: TGTGCCAGCAGCTTAGCTGGGGGGAGCTCCTACGAGCAGTACTTC. Complete variable domain (other parts from reference TRBV7-2 and TRBJ2-7): GAGVSQSPSNKVTEKGKDVELRCDPISGHTALYWYRQSLGQGLEFLIYFQGNSAPDKSGLPSDRFSAERTGGSVSTLTIQRTQQEDSAVYLCASSLAGGSSYEQYFGPGTRLTVT.

The V call is TRBV5-4, the J call TRBJ1-1; TRBD1 matches 8 bases. Losses at the gene ends were 4 bases for V and 5 bases for J; bases not matched to a gene: 10. Germline CDR1 SGHNT, CDR2 YYREEE (reference sequence). There are 15 residues in the CDR3. CDR3 DNA sequence: TGTGCCAGCAGCGCTGCGACAGGGGTGGTAACTGAAGCTTTCTTT. Its protein is CASSAATGVVTEAFF.